This TCR beta chain came from a study of cytomegalovirus exposure and HLA in healthy donors. The PCR contained 60 Vbeta and 13 Jbeta primers. This table comes from immunoSEQ multiplex PCR, and its TCRdb copy is limited to in-frame clones, with some not included. The sample yields under 200,000 clones, over 65% seen once. General observations from the study: The study put 150 to 200 TCR beta chains on its list as cytomegalovirus-associated. Association of 17,000 or so TCR beta sequences with HLA alleles was found at 0.05 false discovery rate in a later analysis. For most TCR sequences rarity was the rule, although some public TCRs occurred in many donors.

A word on this clone: Its antigen is currently unknown.

The TCR comes from a woman between 35 and 50 years old in good health and CMV-seropositive. Material for sequencing was PBMCs.

The CDR3 sequence is CASSLEGLPPKNIQYF. CDR3 sequence (DNA): TGTGCCAGCAGCTTGGAGGGGTTACCCCCCAAAAACATTCAGTACTTC. The V call is TRBV5-6, the J call TRBJ2-4, with D possibly matching TRBD1 (5 bases). V lost 0 bases, J lost 2 bases, and 12 bases lay in between. Germline loops: CDR1 SGHDT, CDR2 YYEEEE. CDR3 size: 16 residues.